This TCR beta chain originates from a study of cytomegalovirus exposure and HLA in healthy donors. The germline V and J ends were trimmed by 8 bases and 0 bases, with 18 bases remaining between them. CDR3 size: 16 residues. CDR1 is WNHNN and CDR2 is SYGVQD in the germline V gene (reference sequence). Assay used: immunoSEQ multiplex PCR; TCRdb lists only in-frame clones, some missing. The data contain under 200,000 clones, about 81% of them singletons. This TCR came from a woman aged 30 to 39 in good health and CMV-seronegative. The V gene is TRBV10-1, the J gene TRBJ2-3; tentative D call: TRBD2 (6 bases). Source material: PBMCs. The CDR3 region has the DNA TGCGCCAGCCTGACCGAGCGGGCCACTAGCACAGATACGCAGTATTTT. Amino acid sequence: CASLTERATSTDTQYF.